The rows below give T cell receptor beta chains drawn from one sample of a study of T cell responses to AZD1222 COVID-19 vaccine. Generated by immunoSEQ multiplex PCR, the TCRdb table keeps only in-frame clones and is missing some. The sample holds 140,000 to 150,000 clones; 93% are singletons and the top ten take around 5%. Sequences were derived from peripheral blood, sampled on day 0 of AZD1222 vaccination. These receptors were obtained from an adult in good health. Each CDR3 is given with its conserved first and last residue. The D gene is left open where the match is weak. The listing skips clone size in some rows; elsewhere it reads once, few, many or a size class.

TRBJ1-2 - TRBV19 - CASSIAPGPYGYTF TGTGCCAGTAGTATAGCCCCAGGACCCTATGGCTACACCTTC
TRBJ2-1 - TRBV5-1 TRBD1 CASSLVQGPYNEQFF TGCGCCAGCAGCTTGGTACAGGGGCCTTACAATGAGCAGTTCTTC
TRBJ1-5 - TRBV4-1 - CASSQALPNQPQHF TGCGCCAGCAGCCAAGCACTACCGAATCAGCCCCAGCATTTT
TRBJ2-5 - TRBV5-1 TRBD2 CASSLQTSGRETQYF TGCGCCAGCAGCCTACAGACTAGCGGTCGAGAGACCCAGTACTTC
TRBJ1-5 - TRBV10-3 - CATKGVDSNQPQHF TGTGCCACCAAGGGGGTAGATAGCAATCAGCCCCAGCATTTT
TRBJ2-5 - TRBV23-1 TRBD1 CASSQSMGDRGHQETQYF TGCGCCAGCAGTCAATCGATGGGGGACAGGGGACACCAAGAGACCCAGTACTTC
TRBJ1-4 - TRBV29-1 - CSVAGRFNEKLFF TGCAGCGTAGCCGGGAGGTTTAATGAAAAACTGTTTTTT
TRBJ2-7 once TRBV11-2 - CASSLVSYEQYF TGTGCCAGCAGCTTAGTTTCCTACGAGCAGTACTTC
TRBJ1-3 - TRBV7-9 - CASSLAPGRSSGNTIYF TGTGCCAGCAGCTTAGCGCCTGGTCGTAGCTCTGGAAACACCATATATTTT
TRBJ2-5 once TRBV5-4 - CASSLDRSQETQYF TGTGCCAGCAGCTTGGATCGGTCTCAAGAGACCCAGTACTTC
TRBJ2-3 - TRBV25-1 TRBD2 CASSAPQTSGRPDTQYF TGTGCCAGCAGTGCACCACAAACTAGCGGGAGACCAGATACGCAGTATTTT
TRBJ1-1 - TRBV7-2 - CASSLQILTEAFF TGTGCCAGCAGCTTACAGATCCTCACTGAAGCTTTCTTT
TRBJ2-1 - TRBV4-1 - CASSQGHSGYNEQFF TGCGCCAGCAGCCAAGGCCACTCTGGATACAATGAGCAGTTCTTC
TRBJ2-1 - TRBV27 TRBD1 CASSLPRTGGGDEQFF TGTGCCAGCAGCCTACCCCGGACAGGGGGCGGGGATGAGCAGTTCTTC
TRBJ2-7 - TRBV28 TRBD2 CASSFGGTSGFTPSYEQYF TGTGCCAGCAGTTTCGGAGGGACTAGCGGGTTTACCCCCTCCTACGAGCAGTACTTC